The T cell receptor beta chain under discussion was sequenced for a study of blood T cells in healthy people across ages (dated by TCRdb to 2015 to 2017). Some background on the complete study: Template switching captured roughly one uniquely barcoded TCR beta cDNA molecule per two T cells in model experiments. Donors were grouped into four age groups: young (average approximately 16 years), middle-aged (over 35), aged (approximately 67) and long-lived (about 89). Two additional independent replicas of 1 million unique cDNA reads from the same blood draw were analyzed for two donors (one aged 18 to 29 and one aged 80 or older). To track age-related changes in TCR beta repertoire diversity, the study relied on deep sequencing normalized with unique cDNA molecular identifiers. General conclusions and limits of the study: Compared with the aged group, the long-lived group had more naive CD4+ T cells, fewer expanded clones and increased TCR diversity, suggesting age selection. The percentage of naive T cells measured by flow cytometry correlated strongly with observed TCR beta diversity. Estimates of total diversity from one million sequenced T cells were regarded as lower bounds and underestimates. As age increased, observed TCR beta diversity per million T cells dropped in a roughly linear way, and a significant reduction was already evident by age 40. Because donor CMV infection status was unknown, age-related changes in expanded clonotypes were potentially confounded. Bulk unsorted PBMC profiling prevented conclusive comparison of naive and antigen-experienced compartments.

The approximately 39 donors, aged 6 to 90 years, were systemically healthy Caucasian individuals from Russia. Ten milliliters of peripheral blood were drawn from each donor into EDTA-treated Vacutainer tubes. Ficoll-Paque density-gradient centrifugation was used to isolate PBMCs, with at least 6.5 million per sample. Trizol reagent was used to extract total RNA from the PBMCs, yielding at least 5.5 micrograms per sample. The percentages of naive CD45RAhigh/CD27high T cells were determined by flow cytometry on a PBMC aliquot from every donor. This clonotype was picked up a small number of times. Its antigen remains undetermined. No base quality values were provided; no much bigger clone lies one nucleotide off. The library was produced with 5' RACE. The sample was run on an Illumina HiSeq 2500. The second PCR ran for about 7 to 11 cycles and used a J-beta primer mix along with a sample-barcoded 5' primer. Each TCR beta cDNA molecule received a unique molecular identifier from a template-switch 5' adaptor carrying 12 random nucleotides. At least 2.5 million CDR3-containing paired-end reads were obtained from each sample. First-strand cDNA synthesis was performed from all RNA using the Mint cDNA synthesis kit, with priming by a TRBC-specific oligonucleotide. Following uracil-DNA glycosylase treatment, a first 18-cycle PCR with universal primers M1SS and BC2_uni_R was performed on all cDNA. Regarding the original processing steps: For normalization, 1 million high-quality reads, each with a distinct molecular identifier, were randomly selected from each sample. Reads with shared molecular identifiers were discarded instead of being binned into consensus sequences. CDR3 identification, clonotype clustering and error correction used MiTCR with a Q25 quality threshold and the strictest error-elimination algorithm. A nonparametric unseen species model with Euler transformation was used to estimate a lower bound on total TCR beta diversity. The public sequencing data were trimmed at Q25 with fastp and processed into clonotypes with MiXCR by TCRdb, which kept only in-frame beta chains. Entries that share a CDR3 protein sequence are merged under the most common genes and DNA. None of the V and J calls come from the authors' own analysis; TCRdb made them. This sample has about 800,000 distinct CDR3 sequences in its table, and 20% to 25% of those were observed once. The top ten clones comprise approximately 4% of the sample.

The CDR3 numbers 18 residues from cysteine through phenylalanine. The CDR3 DNA has 54 bases and is translated from base 1. V is pruned by 1 base and J by 2 bases, leaving 7 bases of the junction without a gene match. Looking up the germline V gene yields CDR1 MGHRA and CDR2 YSYEKL. The same sample was also used in a study of T cells of mothers and their children. The second paper further reports: Nine systemically healthy Caucasian individuals, comprising three mothers and their six children, were included as donors. cDNA synthesis consumed the entire amount of extracted RNA, loaded at around 1.4 ug RNA in each 15 ul reaction. In the second PCR, sample barcodes and 2-4 random nucleotides were introduced via the M1S primer. Each mother yielded over 9.5 million TCR beta CDR3 reads and each child a few million reads. Thymic selection shapes the output of TCR recombination in a similar way in related and unrelated pairs, and inherited differences have a minor effect. Normalized repertoire overlap was always slightly but never significantly higher in related than unrelated mother-child pairs. Persistent microchimeric T cell clones were not detected, at a sensitivity of about 100 clones per million clonotypes. The study used deep NGS to compare TCR beta repertoires of mothers and children, seeking features distinguishing related mother-child pairs from unrelated individuals. Mothers averaged about 40 +/- 4 years of age and children averaged around 11 +/- 4 years. After adapter ligation with NEBNext reagents, the libraries were sequenced on Illumina HiSeq 2000 with 100+100 nt paired-end reads. To prevent cross-contamination, the mother and child libraries were prepared one month apart and sequenced in separate runs. Each donor had between roughly 500,000 and 2,100,000 distinct TCR beta clonotypes identified. Naive TCR beta clonotypes were estimated from low-frequency clonotypes matched to each donor's FACS-determined naive share, without sorting.

The V gene is TRBV4-1 and the J gene is TRBJ2-1, with 11 middle bases fitting TRBD2. Sample: blood. The TCR comes from a boy aged 5-17 years in good health. The nucleotide sequence reads TGCGCCAGCAGCCAAGGACCTAGCGGGAGGCCACCCTACAATGAGCAGTTCTTC. Protein translation: CASSQGPSGRPPYNEQFF.